This T cell receptor (beta chain) was captured in a study of early T cells in non-severe SARS-CoV-2 infection. Unique molecular identifiers tagged individual cDNA molecules. From the 5' RACE reads, TCRdb called clonotypes with MiXCR, one entry per CDR3 protein. The sample has around 23,000 distinct CDR3 sequences; around 4.3% are singletons. Study results and caveats: Matches to VDJdb favored anti-spike CD8 responses and missed private and CD4 specificities.

The germline gives CDR1 SEHNR, CDR2 FQNEAQ (reference sequence). Trimming took 3 bases from V and 2 from J; bases not matched to a gene: 3. This CDR3 spans 14 amino acids. This clonotype was picked up many times. Antigen: not known. This chain uses TRBV7-9 with TRBJ2-5; 7 nucleotides agree with TRBD1. The TCR comes from an adult who was a healthcare worker with PCR-confirmed SARS-CoV-2 infection or an uninfected control (not recorded which). Sequencing used whole blood. This chain's CDR3 is CASSFPGQQETQYF. The CDR3 region has the DNA TGTGCCAGCAGCTTTCCGGGACAGCAAGAGACCCAGTACTTC.